This T cell receptor (beta chain) derives from a study of blood T cell repertoires in COVID-19. Across the whole study: The study drew acute and convalescent COVID-19 samples from the United States, Italy and Spain. PBMCs, B-cell-depleted T cells, or T cells were the source of the cDNA or gDNA that made up the material.

In the source study's methods: Amplified reference gene primers provided the basis for estimating nucleated cell counts. TCRdb's table, derived via immunoSEQ multiplex PCR, lists solely in-frame clones and lacks some. That table gives V, J and clone size, and the DNA gave D and trimming. This repertoire shows 250,000 to 350,000 clones, 70% to 85% found once; its top ten account for more than 1.1%. CDR1 is MNHEY and CDR2 is SVGAGI in the germline V gene. This CDR3 contains 14 residues. V was pared by 6 bases and J by 2 bases, with 11 bases between. Enrolled during active infection, Seattle patients were then followed longitudinally.

This chain uses TRBV6-5 with TRBJ1-3; D is possibly TRBD1 (6 bases). The sample consisted of peripheral blood. The receptor comes from a human donor with COVID-19, enrolled during active disease. The donor label of this sample is uncertain. DNA of the CDR3: TGTGCCAGCAGGACGACAGGCCCTGGAAACACCATATATTTT. Protein product: CASRTTGPGNTIYF.